These 27 T cell receptor beta chains originate from one sample sequenced in a study of Graves' ophthalmopathy and Graves' hyperthyroidism. Amplification from RNA transcripts yielded the TCR beta CDR3 regions. Following a first-round RT-PCR that used HTBI primers, a second-round multiplex PCR was carried out. A single record per CDR3 protein comes from TCRdb applying MiXCR to the multiplex PCR reads. The sample contains 450,000 to 600,000 distinct CDR3 sequences, about 35% of which appear only once. The sample was peripheral blood or thyroid tissue (not recorded which). Receptors were obtained from an adult man with Graves' hyperthyroidism.

Many counts were recorded for this clonotype. This sequence joins TRBV12-3 or TRBV12-4 and TRBJ1-1; D gene ambiguous. Trimming shortened V by 2 bases and J by 0 bases, and 10 bases separated the two germline ends. CDR3 size: 15 residues. Written as DNA, the CDR3 is TGTGCCAGCAGTTTATTGCGGAGCTTGAACACTGAAGCTTTCTTT. It codes for CASSLLRSLNTEAFF.

In this sample, this clonotype turned up many times. V and J are TRBV3-1 and TRBJ1-2; TRBD1 matches at 7 bases. Trimming removed 0 bases from V and 3 bases from J; junction bases left unmatched: 4. CDR3 length: 15 amino acids. Germline V gene sequence: CDR1 LGHDT, CDR2 YNNKEL (reference sequence). The CDR3 DNA reads TGTGCCAGCAGCCAAGAGAGGGACAGCGACTATGGCTACACCTTC. Its protein is CASSQERDSDYGYTF.

This clonotype was detected many times. The CDR3 reads CASSLSTGDYGYTF. The CDR3 coding sequence is TGTGCCAGCAGCTTATCCACAGGGGATTATGGCTACACCTTC. The rearrangement joins TRBV11-2 to TRBJ1-2, with TRBD1 matching over 7 bases. The germline V gene encodes CDR1 SGHAT and CDR2 FQNNGV. The CDR3 is made up of 14 amino acids. J was trimmed by 5 bases and V by 2 bases; bases with no gene match: 5.

The chain employs TRBV7-3 and TRBJ2-5; weak D call: TRBD2 (5 bases). The germline V gene encodes CDR1 SGHTA and CDR2 FQGTGA. The V end was cut by 4 bases, the J end by 11 bases, with 17 bases between. This CDR3 is built from 13 residues. CDR3 residues: CASSSRVASKQYF. The CDR3 coding sequence is TGTGCCAGCAGCTCCCGTGTAGCGAGCAAACAGTACTTC.

The sample holds a few counts of this clonotype. V usage is TRBV12-3 or TRBV12-4 and J usage is TRBJ1-1; TRBD1 matches 9 bases. The CDR3 length is 13 residues. J lost 3 bases, V lost 6 bases, and 2 bases had no gene match. For the CDR3, the DNA is TGTGCCAGCAGGGGACAGGGCGACACTGAAGCTTTCTTT. Protein sequence: CASRGQGDTEAFF.

The chain has TRBV29-1 and TRBJ2-5, with D possibly called TRBD1 or TRBD2 (5 bases each). The J call could be wrong; TRBJ2-1 is a better fit for the DNA end. Germline CDR1 reads SQVTM; CDR2 reads ANQGSEA. The CDR3 totals 13 residues. The CDR3 protein is CSTPEAGDDEQFF. The CDR3, as DNA: TGCAGCACCCCCGAGGCTGGGGACGATGAGCAGTTCTTC.

This clonotype was counted a few times. This chain joins TRBV5-1 and TRBJ2-5; D unresolved. Germline-derived CDR1 and CDR2 are SGHRS and YFSETQ. V lost 2 bases and J 0 bases, leaving 14 bases between the germline ends. The CDR3 spans 16 residues. The CDR3 DNA follows: TGCGCCAGCAGCTTCTCGGCAGGAGCCGACCAAGAGACCCAGTACTTC. Amino acids: CASSFSAGADQETQYF. Supplemented by reference TRBV5-1 and TRBJ2-5, the full variable domain reads KAGVTQTPRYLIKTRGQQVTLSCSPISGHRSVSWYQQTPGQGLQFLFEYFSETQRNKGNFPGRFSGRQFSNSRSEMNVSTLELGDSALYLCASSFSAGADQETQYFGPGTRLLVL.

This clonotype was recorded at least ten times. The rearrangement uses TRBV2 and TRBJ1-1; no reliable D call. The CDR3 totals 12 residues. The V gene's germline CDR1 is SNHLY and CDR2 FYNNEI. V shed 2 bases and J shed 7 bases, with 8 bases lying between them. This CDR3 reads CASSEWRDEAFF. In nucleotides, the CDR3 is TGTGCCAGCAGTGAATGGAGGGATGAAGCTTTCTTT.

This clonotype was counted only a few times. The chain is built from TRBV18 and TRBJ1-5; D is possibly TRBD1 (6 bases). V was cut by 2 bases and J by 1 base, with 12 bases left in between. Per the germline V gene, CDR1 is KGHSH and CDR2 is LQKENI. The CDR3 extends over 16 amino acids. The CDR3 loop reads CASSPSDSRSNQPQHF. In DNA form, the CDR3 reads TGTGCCAGCTCACCATCGGACAGCCGGAGCAATCAGCCCCAGCATTTT. The full variable domain, with the rest looked up from reference TRBV18 and TRBJ1-5, is NAGVMQNPRHLVRRRGQEARLRCSPMKGHSHVYWYRQLPEEGLKFMVYLQKENIIDESGMPKERFSAEFPKEGPSILRIQQVVRGDSAAYFCASSPSDSRSNQPQHFGDGTRLSIL.

There are many counts of this clonotype. This sequence joins TRBV4-1 and TRBJ1-6; 9 bases fit TRBD1. Germline V gene lookup returns CDR1 MGHRA and CDR2 YSYEKL. This CDR3 has 16 amino acids. Unmatched junction bases numbered 5, after V lost 0 bases and J lost 8 bases. The CDR3 here is CASSQDGGTGYSPLHF. In DNA form, the CDR3 reads TGCGCCAGCAGCCAAGATGGGGGGACAGGGTATTCACCCCTCCACTTT.

Worth noting for this clonotype: The germline gene is not matched at one end of the junction; a read error may be the cause. The chain combines TRBV28 with TRBJ1-5; D remains ambiguous. Germline CDR1 MDHEN, CDR2 SYDVKM. The CDR3 length is 13 residues. For the CDR3, the DNA is TGTGCCGGCAGCCCAATTAGCAATCAGCCCCAGCATTTT. Protein sequence: CAGSPISNQPQHF.

Points on this clonotype: This sequence may be a read error, since a much larger clone differs from it by one base. A read error is likely, as this CDR3 ends without the conserved phenylalanine or tryptophan. The rearrangement joins TRBV7-6 to TRBJ2-7, with a tentative D call TRBD1 (6 bases). CDR3 length equals 16 residues. CDR1 is SGHVS, CDR2 FNYEAQ, per germline. Deletions cut 4 bases from V and 3 bases from J, with 19 bases between. The CDR3 is CASSSSGTWPGYEQYL. The CDR3 nucleotides read TGTGCCAGCAGCTCCTCCGGGACATGGCCGGGCTACGAGCAGTACCTC.

This clonotype was observed many times. The chain joins TRBV9 to TRBJ2-5; TRBD2 aligns across 7 bases. The CDR3 is made up of 15 amino acids. The J segment lost 4 bases and the V segment lost 2 bases, leaving 8 bases of the junction unmatched. Germline lookup yields CDR1 SGDLS and CDR2 YYNGEE. CDR3 protein: CASSVGLGELETQYF. CDR3 sequence (DNA): TGTGCCAGCAGCGTCGGACTAGGGGAGTTAGAGACCCAGTACTTC.

The V call is TRBV7-9, the J call TRBJ2-5; D is unresolved. The better agreement between TRBJ2-1 and the DNA end casts doubt on the J call. The CDR3 runs to 12 residues. Germline-derived CDR1 and CDR2 are SEHNR and FQNEAQ (reference sequence). The chain's CDR3 is CASSEYGDEQFF. As DNA, the CDR3 is TGTGCCAGCAGTGAATATGGGGATGAGCAGTTCTTC.

At least ten counts were recorded for this clonotype. The chain joins TRBV7-8 to TRBJ2-7; 10 bases align to TRBD1. The CDR3 is made up of 15 amino acids. V shed 5 bases, J shed 3 bases, and the junction held 7 bases outside the gene matches. In germline, CDR1 is SGHVS, CDR2 FQNEAQ. The CDR3 nucleotides read TGTGCCAGCAGCGAAGGACAGGGGGTTTACTACGAGCAGTACTTC. Its translation is CASSEGQGVYYEQYF.

This clonotype was seen only a few times. The chain combines TRBV10-3 with TRBJ2-7; possible D gene TRBD1, 6 bases. The V gene's germline CDR1 is ENHRY and CDR2 SYGVKD. Trimming pared 3 bases from V and 3 bases from J, leaving 9 bases between. The CDR3 runs to 13 residues. The CDR3 sequence is CAISEQGNYEQYF. In DNA, the CDR3 is TGTGCCATCAGTGAACAGGGTAACTACGAGCAGTACTTC.

This clonotype occurred many times. The gene calls are TRBV2 and TRBJ1-1; the D is unclear. Per the germline V gene, CDR1 is SNHLY and CDR2 is FYNNEI. V gave up 11 bases and J gave up 0 bases, with 10 bases separating them. This CDR3 contains 12 residues. CDR3 sequence reads: CAEGQLNTEAFF. DNA for the CDR3: TGTGCCGAAGGGCAGTTGAACACTGAAGCTTTCTTT.

With respect to this clonotype: The limits of the CDR3 on the DNA are not certain, so only TCRdb's listed CDR3 is given. V and J are TRBV7-9 and TRBJ1-1; TRBD1, the D gene given by the table, was not confirmed from the DNA. The CDR3 is 16 amino acids in total, end residues counted. Looked up from germline, CDR1 is SEHNR and CDR2 is FQNEAQ (reference sequence). CDR3 loop: CASSFGAGARTKRGFF.

The V and J genes are TRBV27 and TRBJ2-7; 9 nucleotides match TRBD2. Losses at the gene ends were 6 bases for V and 6 bases for J; bases not matched to a gene: 6. The CDR3 contains 13 residues. Germline CDR1 and CDR2: MNHEY and SMNVEV (reference sequence). CDR3: CASRTGTSLEQYF. In DNA form, the CDR3 reads TGTGCCAGCAGGACCGGGACTAGCCTCGAGCAGTACTTC.

This clonotype showed up just once. The missing conserved phenylalanine or tryptophan at the end of this CDR3 makes a read error likely. The rearrangement links TRBV7-2 to TRBJ1-1; D is uncertain. CDR3 length: 15 residues. Germline V lookup: CDR1 SGHTA, CDR2 FQGNSA. The CDR3 DNA is TGTGTCAGCAGCCAAGATTGGACGGGGAACACTGAAGCTTTCCTT. It is translated as CVSSQDWTGNTEAFL.

Comment on this clonotype: A much more abundant neighbour one base away suggests this may be a read error. The V gene is TRBV19, the J gene TRBJ1-5, with D possibly being TRBD1 (5 bases). Germline V CDR1 and CDR2: LNHDA, SQIVND (reference sequence). This CDR3 has 16 residues. V lost 7 bases, J lost 2 bases, and 18 bases lay in between. The chain's CDR3 is CASTIGRAYGNQPQHF. The CDR3 DNA is TGTGCCAGTACCATCGGCAGGGCTTATGGCAATCAGCCCCAGCATTTT.

The chain combines TRBV2 with TRBJ2-7; 11 bases agree with TRBD2. The J call may be faulty, since TRBJ2-1 better matches the DNA end. In germline, CDR1 is SNHLY, CDR2 FYNNEI. The CDR3 covers 15 residues. CDR3 sequence: CASGDSGGAYNEQFF. Here the CDR3 DNA reads TGTGCCAGCGGAGATAGCGGGGGGGCCTACAATGAGCAGTTCTTC.

This clonotype came up many times. This chain links TRBV6-1 with TRBJ1-4, with D hard to call. Trimming removed 8 bases from V and 3 bases from J, with 10 bases in between. Germline V lookup: CDR1 MNHNS, CDR2 SASEGT. The CDR3 consists of 13 residues. The CDR3 here is CASFGRANEKLFF. CDR3 nucleotide sequence: TGTGCCAGCTTTGGGCGGGCTAATGAAAAACTGTTTTTT.

The chain uses TRBV2 and TRBJ1-3, with D uncertain. Per the germline V gene, CDR1 is SNHLY and CDR2 is FYNNEI. This CDR3 contains 14 residues. V dropped 6 bases and J dropped 7 bases, with 16 bases sitting between them. The CDR3 reads CASREQQAKNTIYF. The CDR3 DNA follows: TGTGCCAGCAGGGAGCAGCAGGCGAAGAACACCATATATTTT.

In this sample, this clonotype turned up many times. The chain has TRBV12-5 and TRBJ2-5, with D perhaps matching TRBD2 (6 bases). The germline CDR1 and CDR2 sequences are LGHNT and FRNRAP. The CDR3 sequence is 15 residues long. The V end was cut by 7 bases, the J end by 2 bases, with 17 bases between. CDR3 sequence (DNA): TGTGCTAGTGCCTCGGACCTGGCGGGGCAAGAGACCCAGTACTTC. Residues: CASASDLAGQETQYF.

This clonotype came up a few times. V is TRBV3-1 and J is TRBJ1-2; no definite D call. This CDR3 is built from 15 residues. Deletions cut 3 bases from V and 4 bases from J, with 15 bases between. Per germline, CDR1 LGHDT and CDR2 YNNKEL (reference sequence). The CDR3 here is CASSQGIGFLYGYTF. CDR3 DNA: TGTGCCAGCAGCCAGGGGATAGGGTTCCTCTATGGCTACACCTTC. Combining the CDR3 with reference TRBV3-1 and TRBJ1-2 gives the whole variable domain DTAVSQTPKYLVTQMGNDKSIKCEQNLGHDTMYWYKQDSKKFLKIMFSYNNKELIINETVPNRFSPKSPDKAHLNLHINSLELGDSAVYFCASSQGIGFLYGYTFGSGTRLTVV.

The V call is TRBV5-1, the J call TRBJ2-2; 11 positions agree with TRBD1. The J segment lost 8 bases and the V segment lost 5 bases, leaving 11 bases of the junction unmatched. The CDR3 runs 16 residues. Germline loops: CDR1 SGHRS, CDR2 YFSETQ. The CDR3 loop reads CASSRPGQGGEGELFF. The CDR3 bases are TGCGCCAGCAGTAGACCGGGACAGGGGGGAGAAGGGGAGCTGTTTTTT.